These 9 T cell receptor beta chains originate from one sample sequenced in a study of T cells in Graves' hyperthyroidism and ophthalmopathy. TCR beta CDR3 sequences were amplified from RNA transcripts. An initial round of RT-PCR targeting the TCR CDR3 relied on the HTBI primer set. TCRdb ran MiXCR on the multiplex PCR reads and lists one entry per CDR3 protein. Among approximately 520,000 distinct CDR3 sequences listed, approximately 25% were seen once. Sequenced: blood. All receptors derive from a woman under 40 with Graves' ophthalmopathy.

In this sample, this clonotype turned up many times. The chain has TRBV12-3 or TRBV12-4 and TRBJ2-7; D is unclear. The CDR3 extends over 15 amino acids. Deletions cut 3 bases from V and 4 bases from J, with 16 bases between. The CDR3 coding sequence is TGTGCCAGCAGTTTGCCGACGGGCGGATATTACGAGCAGTACTTC. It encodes CASSLPTGGYYEQYF.

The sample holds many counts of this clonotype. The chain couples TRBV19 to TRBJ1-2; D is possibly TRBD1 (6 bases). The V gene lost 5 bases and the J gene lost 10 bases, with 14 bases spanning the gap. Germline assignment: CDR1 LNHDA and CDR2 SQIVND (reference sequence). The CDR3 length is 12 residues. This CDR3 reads CASSFRGLDYTF. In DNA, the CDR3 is TGTGCCAGTAGTTTCAGGGGACTCGACTACACCTTC.

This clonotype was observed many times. This CDR3 reads CASSTGTGTTQPQHF. In DNA form, the CDR3 reads TGTGCCAGTAGCACCGGGACAGGGACCACTCAGCCCCAGCATTTT. The chain employs TRBV19 and TRBJ1-5; 9 bases agree with TRBD1. The length of the CDR3 is 15 residues. V was clipped by 6 bases and J by 6 bases; unmatched bases: 9. Germline assignment: CDR1 LNHDA and CDR2 SQIVND (reference sequence).

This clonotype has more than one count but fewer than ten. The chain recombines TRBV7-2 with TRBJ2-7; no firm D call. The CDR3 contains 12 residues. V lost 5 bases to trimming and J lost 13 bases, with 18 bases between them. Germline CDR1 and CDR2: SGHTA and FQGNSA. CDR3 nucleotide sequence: TGTGCCAGCAGCCAAGATCGACTCCCGTCCTACTTC. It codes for CASSQDRLPSYF.

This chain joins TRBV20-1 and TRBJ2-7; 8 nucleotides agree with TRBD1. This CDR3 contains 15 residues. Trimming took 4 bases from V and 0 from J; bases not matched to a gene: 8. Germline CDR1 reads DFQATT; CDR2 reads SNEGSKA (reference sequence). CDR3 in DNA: TGCAGTGCTACCCCTATGGACAGGGCCTCCTACGAGCAGTACTTC. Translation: CSATPMDRASYEQYF.

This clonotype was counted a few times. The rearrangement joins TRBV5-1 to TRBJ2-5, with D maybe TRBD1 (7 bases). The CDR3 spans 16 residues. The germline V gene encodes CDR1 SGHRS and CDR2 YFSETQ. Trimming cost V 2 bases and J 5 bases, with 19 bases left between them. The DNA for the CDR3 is TGCGCCAGCAGCTTCCCCTACGACAGGGAGGACGAGACCCAGTACTTC. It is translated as CASSFPYDREDETQYF.

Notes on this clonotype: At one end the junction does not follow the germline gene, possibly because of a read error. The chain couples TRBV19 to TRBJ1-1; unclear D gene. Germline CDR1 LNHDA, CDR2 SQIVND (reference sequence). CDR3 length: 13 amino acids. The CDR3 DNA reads TGTGCAAGTAGTATTGGCGTTAACACTGAAGCTTGCTTT. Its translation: CASSIGVNTEACF.

CDR3 in amino acids: CASSFISAGPNYGYTF. In DNA, the CDR3 is TGTGCCAGCAGTTTCATCTCGGCAGGGCCTAACTATGGCTACACCTTC. The chain has TRBV12-3 or TRBV12-4 and TRBJ1-2; tentatively, D is TRBD1 (5 bases). V was clipped by 3 bases and J by 0 bases, with 14 bases between them. The CDR3 runs to 16 residues.

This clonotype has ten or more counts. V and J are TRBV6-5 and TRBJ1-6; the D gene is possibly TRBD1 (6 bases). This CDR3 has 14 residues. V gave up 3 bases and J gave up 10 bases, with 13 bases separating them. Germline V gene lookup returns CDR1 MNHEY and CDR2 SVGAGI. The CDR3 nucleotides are TGTGCCAGCAGTTATTCGGCAGGGGAATCACCCCTCCACTTT. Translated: CASSYSAGESPLHF.